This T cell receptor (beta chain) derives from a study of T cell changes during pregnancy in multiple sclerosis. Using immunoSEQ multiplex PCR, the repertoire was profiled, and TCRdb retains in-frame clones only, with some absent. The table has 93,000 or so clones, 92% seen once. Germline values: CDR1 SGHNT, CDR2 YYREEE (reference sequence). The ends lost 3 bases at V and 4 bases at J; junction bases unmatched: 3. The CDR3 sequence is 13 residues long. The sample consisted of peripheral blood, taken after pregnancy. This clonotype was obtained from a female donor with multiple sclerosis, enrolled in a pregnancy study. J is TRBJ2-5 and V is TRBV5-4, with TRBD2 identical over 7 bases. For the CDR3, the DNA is TGTGCCAGCAGCTCCGGGACTACAGAGACCCAGTACTTC. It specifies CASSSGTTETQYF.